Listed here are 9 T cell receptor beta chains from one sample, sequenced in a study of OX40 agonist ivuxolimab in advanced cancers. Clones were read by immunoSEQ multiplex PCR, and TCRdb kept only the in-frame ones, dropping some. The data contain about 59,000 clones, 90% to 95% of them seen just once; the ten biggest clones take up around 19%. The sample here was CD4+ or CD8+ T cells sorted from blood, taken in a trial of the OX40 agonist ivuxolimab. These receptors all come from an adult with an advanced solid tumor such as melanoma, head and neck, liver or kidney cancer.

The rearrangement uses TRBV4-3 and TRBJ2-5; 7 bases line up with TRBD2. Looked up from germline, CDR1 is LGHNA and CDR2 is YSLEER. J lost 5 bases, V lost 0 bases, and 6 bases had no gene match. This CDR3 spans 15 amino acids. As DNA, the CDR3 is TGCGCCAGCAGCCAAGATCGGAATAGCGGGGAGACCCAGTACTTC. This encodes CASSQDRNSGETQYF.

The rearrangement uses TRBV6-5 and TRBJ2-7; 11 bases are shared with TRBD2. V shed 6 bases and J 4 bases; nucleotides not matched to a gene: 8. This CDR3 has 15 residues. Germline CDR1 and CDR2: MNHEY and SVGAGI. The CDR3 bases are TGTGCCAGCAGATTTATAGCGGGAGGGTTGTACGAGCAGTACTTC. It translates to CASRFIAGGLYEQYF.

The chain combines TRBV27 with TRBJ1-2; 11 bases are a match to TRBD1. Germline lookup yields CDR1 MNHEY and CDR2 SMNVEV (reference sequence). V dropped 5 bases and J dropped 4; count of bases not matched to a gene: 6. The CDR3 runs 15 residues. Here the CDR3 reads CASSHGQGALYGYTF. Written as DNA, the CDR3 is TGTGCCAGCAGTCATGGACAGGGGGCCCTCTATGGCTACACCTTC.

The CDR3 nucleotides are TGTGCCAGCAGGGCCGAGCAGGGGGCCGTCACTGAAGCTTTCTTT. Translation: CASRAEQGAVTEAFF. The chain links TRBV5-4 to TRBJ1-1; 8 nucleotides match TRBD1. Germline V gene sequence: CDR1 SGHNT, CDR2 YYREEE (reference sequence). Trimming removed 5 bases from V and 4 bases from J; junction bases left unmatched: 10. This CDR3 is built from 15 residues. Using reference TRBV5-4 and TRBJ1-1 for the parts outside the CDR3, the full variable domain is ETGVTQSPTHLIKTRGQQVTLRCSSQSGHNTVSWYQQALGQGPQFIFQYYREEENGRGNFPPRFSGLQFPNYSSELNVNALELDDSALYLCASRAEQGAVTEAFFGQGTRLTVV.

This sequence joins TRBV30 and TRBJ2-2; TRBD2 agrees at 16 bases. V lost 4 bases to trimming and J lost 0 bases; unmatched junction nucleotides: 8. CDR1 and CDR2 (germline): GTSNPN, SVGIG (reference sequence). The CDR3 extends over 19 amino acids. CDR3 sequence: CAWIDWGLAGGANTGELFF. CDR3 DNA: TGTGCCTGGATCGACTGGGGACTAGCGGGAGGGGCGAACACCGGGGAGCTGTTTTTT.

CDR3 in DNA: TGTGCCAGCAGCTTGAGGAACACTCAAGAGACCCAGTACTTC. As protein: CASSLRNTQETQYF. V gene TRBV5-6 combines with J gene TRBJ2-5; D gene uncertain. Trimming pared 1 base from V and 2 bases from J, leaving 9 bases between. The CDR3 contains 14 residues. CDR1 and CDR2 (germline): SGHDT, YYEEEE.

This chain joins TRBV27 and TRBJ2-7; TRBD1 matches 7 bases. The CDR3 loop spans 13 amino acids. CDR1 is MNHEY, CDR2 SMNVEV, per germline (reference sequence). V was clipped by 3 bases and J by 5 bases; unmatched bases: 4. The CDR3 DNA is TGTGCCAGCAGTTTTTACAGGGGCGACGAGCAGTACTTC. Amino acids: CASSFYRGDEQYF.

The chain is built from TRBV5-1 and TRBJ2-5; 14 bases are shared with TRBD2. In germline, CDR1 is SGHRS, CDR2 YFSETQ. J was trimmed by 5 bases and V by 4 bases; bases with no gene match: 16. The CDR3 consists of 19 residues. CDR3 amino acids: CASSARSTSGRASPETQYF. CDR3 DNA sequence: TGCGCCAGCAGCGCCCGTTCGACTAGCGGGAGGGCCTCTCCTGAGACCCAGTACTTC.

This sequence joins TRBV4-3 and TRBJ1-1, with 7 bases lining up with TRBD1. CDR1 and CDR2 from the germline V gene are LGHNA and YSLEER. The J segment lost 11 bases and the V segment lost 1 base, leaving 13 bases of the junction unmatched. The CDR3 runs to 15 residues. The CDR3 DNA is TGCGCCAGCAGCCAAGTAAACAGGGGCCCCAACTATGCTTTCTTT. Encoded protein: CASSQVNRGPNYAFF.